This record concerns one T cell receptor (beta chain) sequence. Its antigen remains unidentified. The record originates from a study of cytomegalovirus exposure and HLA in healthy donors. Study results and caveats: Among the CMV-associated chains, a few were confirmed in vitro as specific for CMV antigens. A link between a missense DCLRE1C variant and TCR beta V- and J-gene trimming emerged from a later analysis.

Vbeta (60) and Jbeta (13) primers were used in the PCR. Authors' analysis steps: About 88 million unique TCR beta chains, approximately 11 million of them shared, were counted by a later analysis. Method: immunoSEQ multiplex PCR; TCRdb's copy keeps in-frame clones and lacks some. V and J calls and clone size are copied from that table; D and trimming were computed from the DNA. This sample yields around 150,000 clones, of which approximately 61% are seen a single time; over 1.5% belongs to the top ten. Germline-derived CDR1 and CDR2 are SGHNT and YENEEA. The CDR3 covers 12 residues. With 3 bases removed from V and 4 bases from J, the gap between germline ends came to 7 bases.

This chain connects TRBV11-3 to TRBJ2-7, with D unresolved. The sample comprised PBMCs. This TCR was recovered from a human donor in good health. CDR3 amino acids: CASSFVVYEQYF. In DNA form, the CDR3 reads TGTGCCAGCAGCTTCGTTGTGTACGAGCAGTACTTC.